Listed here are 6 T cell receptor beta chains from one sample, sequenced in a study of monozygotic twins with inflammatory bowel disease. TCRdb re-called the 5' RACE reads and gives one entry per CDR3 protein, without DNA. In all, the sample yields approximately 300,000 distinct CDR3 sequences. Source material: blood. The receptors come from a human donor with ulcerative colitis or Crohn's disease, or a healthy co-twin of an affected twin (not recorded which).

This chain connects TRBV12-3 or TRBV12-4 to TRBJ1-5; checking the TCRdb D call of TRBD1 is not possible without DNA. This CDR3 comprises 15 residues. The CDR3 region is CASSQGTGNNQPQHF.

The J gene is TRBJ1-6, the V gene TRBV7-2; TCRdb's D call of TRBD1 is untestable without DNA. In germline, CDR1 is SGHTA, CDR2 FQGNSA. This CDR3 is 16 amino acids long. This CDR3 reads CASSLSGSNRGSPLHF.

The rearrangement links TRBV20-1 to TRBJ1-5. Germline CDR1 reads DFQATT; CDR2 reads SNEGSKA (reference sequence). The CDR3 totals 15 residues. CDR3 sequence: CSATGGLEGFQPQHF.

This rearrangement joins TRBV7-2 to TRBJ1-1; the TCRdb D gene call, TRBD1, has no DNA to confirm it. The CDR3 contains 14 residues. Germline CDR1 reads SGHTA; CDR2 reads FQGNSA. CDR3 amino acids: CASSLGIGGTEAFF.

The chain links TRBV28 to TRBJ2-7; the TCRdb call, TRBD2, lacks DNA for checking. Germline V CDR1 and CDR2: MDHEN, SYDVKM. CDR3 length: 12 amino acids. CDR3 sequence: CASSQLAREQYF.

The V gene is TRBV11-1, the J gene TRBJ2-7; TCRdb reports TRBD1, a call that lacks DNA to check it against. CDR1 and CDR2 (germline): SGHAT, FQDESV (reference sequence). The CDR3 is made up of 18 amino acids. This chain's CDR3 is CASSPYRDRHPSGYEQYF.